Listed below are T cell receptor beta chains from one sample, sequenced in a study of T cell responses to AZD1222 COVID-19 vaccine. Repertoires were generated with immunoSEQ multiplex PCR, while TCRdb's copy carries only in-frame clones and drops some. This table holds 150,000 to 200,000 clones, 80% to 95% found once. The sequencing here drew on peripheral blood, taken on day 0 of AZD1222 vaccination. All receptors come from an adult in good health. Each CDR3 is given with its conserved first and last residue. A D gene is named only where the DNA matches it firmly. Expanded clones are given a class, and other clones once, few, many or no size at all.

D	V	J	size	CDR3	DNA
TRBD2	TRBV9	TRBJ2-2	-	CASSATGLAGVNGGELFF	TGTGCCAGCAGCGCGACGGGACTAGCGGGAGTCAACGGCGGGGAGCTGTTTTTT
-	TRBV11-3	TRBJ2-3	-	CASSLGANTDTQYF	TGTGCCAGCAGCTTAGGAGCGAACACAGATACGCAGTATTTT
-	TRBV10-3	TRBJ2-2	-	CAIRSGGTANTGELFF	TGTGCCATCAGGTCCGGGGGGACAGCTAACACCGGGGAGCTGTTTTTT
TRBD1	TRBV30	TRBJ1-4	-	CAWSVLTGGSEKLFF	TGTGCCTGGAGTGTATTGACAGGGGGTTCTGAAAAACTGTTTTTT
-	TRBV7-9	TRBJ2-1	-	CASSPQGPYNEQFF	TGTGCCAGCAGCCCACAGGGCCCCTACAATGAGCAGTTCTTC
TRBD1	TRBV5-4	TRBJ2-1	-	CASRRGGIYNEQFF	TGTGCCAGCAGAAGAGGGGGCATCTACAATGAGCAGTTCTTC
-	TRBV7-2	TRBJ2-2	-	CASSPDPRDGELFF	TGTGCCAGCAGCCCCGACCCGCGGGACGGGGAGCTGTTTTTT
-	TRBV19	TRBJ2-7	-	CASSTGQYEQYF	TGTGCCAGTAGTACTGGACAATACGAGCAGTACTTC
TRBD1	TRBV6-2/TRBV6-3	TRBJ1-1	-	CASSRAGQGRTEAFF	TGTGCCAGCAGCCGAGCGGGACAGGGGAGGACTGAAGCTTTCTTT
TRBD2	TRBV6-2/TRBV6-3	TRBJ2-1	-	CASSRALAGYNEQFF	TGTGCCAGCAGTCGAGCCCTAGCGGGCTACAATGAGCAGTTCTTC
-	TRBV7-2	TRBJ2-1	-	CASSLALDLEQFF	TGTGCCAGCAGCCTAGCTTTGGATCTCGAGCAGTTCTTC
-	TRBV5-1	TRBJ1-1	-	CASSLRGQLNTEAFF	TGCGCCAGCAGCTTGAGAGGCCAGCTGAACACTGAAGCTTTCTTT
-	TRBV7-9	TRBJ1-1	-	CASSPPGAFNTEAFF	TGTGCCAGCAGCCCCCCCGGGGCCTTTAACACTGAAGCTTTCTTT
-	TRBV11-2	TRBJ2-7	-	CASSLRGGLYEQYF	TGTGCCAGCAGCTTAAGAGGTGGCCTCTACGAGCAGTACTTC
TRBD1	TRBV7-3	TRBJ2-2	-	CASSFGQANTGELFF	TGTGCCAGCAGCTTCGGACAGGCGAACACCGGGGAGCTGTTTTTT
-	TRBV20-1	TRBJ1-2	few	CSASDYANYGYTF	TGCAGTGCTAGTGATTATGCTAACTATGGCTACACCTTC
-	TRBV6-5	TRBJ1-4	-	CASSYWRGEKLFF	TGTGCCAGCAGTTACTGGAGAGGAGAAAAACTGTTTTTT
-	TRBV5-6	TRBJ1-2	-	CASSFRSNPLYGYTF	TGTGCCAGCAGCTTCAGGTCAAACCCACTGTATGGCTACACCTTC
-	TRBV30	TRBJ1-2	-	CAWSVHNNYGYTF	TGTGCCTGGAGTGTCCACAACAACTATGGCTACACCTTC
-	TRBV5-8	TRBJ1-6	-	CASSQATGSSNSPLHF	TGTGCCAGCAGCCAAGCTACAGGGTCCAGCAATTCACCCCTCCACTTT
TRBD1	TRBV7-9	TRBJ1-2	-	CASTKQGFVYGYTF	TGTGCCAGCACCAAACAGGGGTTTGTTTATGGCTACACCTTC
-	TRBV30	TRBJ1-5	-	CAWSVQGAGNQPQHF	TGTGCCTGGAGTGTACAAGGGGCAGGGAATCAGCCCCAGCATTTT
TRBD1	TRBV7-2	TRBJ2-1	-	CASSLRTGLYNEQFF	TGTGCCAGCAGCTTGCGGACAGGCCTATACAATGAGCAGTTCTTC
-	TRBV27	TRBJ2-2	-	CASSLYVQGESGELFF	TGTGCCAGCAGTTTATATGTACAGGGCGAGTCCGGGGAGCTGTTTTTT
-	TRBV12-5	TRBJ1-2	-	CASGREGTRHGYTF	TGTGCTAGTGGGAGGGAAGGGACTCGGCATGGCTACACCTTC
-	TRBV19	TRBJ1-2	-	CASSIPLHHAF	TGTGCCAGTAGTATCCCTCTACATCACGCCTTC
-	TRBV6-6	TRBJ1-2	-	CASREPPANYGYTF	TGTGCCAGCAGAGAACCGCCCGCTAACTATGGCTACACCTTC
TRBD1	TRBV29-1	TRBJ1-2	few	CSVSDRGNYGYTF	TGCAGCGTTTCCGACAGGGGTAACTATGGCTACACCTTC
-	TRBV4-1	TRBJ1-1	-	CASSPPTDRENTEAFF	TGCGCCAGCAGCCCGCCTACTGACAGAGAGAACACTGAAGCTTTCTTT
-	TRBV7-9	TRBJ1-1	-	CASSLGHLNTEAFF	TGTGCCAGCAGCTTGGGACACCTGAACACTGAAGCTTTCTTT
TRBD2	TRBV29-1	TRBJ2-3	-	CSVARGRGDTQYF	TGCAGCGTTGCGCGGGGGAGGGGAGATACGCAGTATTTT
-	TRBV7-3	TRBJ2-3	-	CASSLSGNTQYF	TGTGCCAGCAGCTTATCCGGGAATACGCAGTATTTT
TRBD1	TRBV19	TRBJ1-3	-	CASSPSTGTSGNTIYF	TGTGCCAGTAGTCCGTCGACAGGGACTTCTGGAAACACCATATATTTT
TRBD1	TRBV20-1	TRBJ1-2	few	CSASPSGTGNYGYTF	TGCAGTGCTAGTCCTTCCGGGACAGGGAACTATGGCTACACCTTC
-	TRBV6-5	TRBJ1-3	-	CASSSGNSGNTIYF	TGTGCCAGCAGTTCAGGGAACTCTGGAAACACCATATATTTT
-	TRBV2	TRBJ1-2	few	CASSDDRNYGYTF	TGTGCCAGCAGTGACGACAGGAACTATGGCTACACCTTC
-	TRBV12-3/TRBV12-4	TRBJ1-6	-	CASTPGKSPLHF	TGTGCCAGCACCCCCGGGAAGTCACCCCTCCACTTT